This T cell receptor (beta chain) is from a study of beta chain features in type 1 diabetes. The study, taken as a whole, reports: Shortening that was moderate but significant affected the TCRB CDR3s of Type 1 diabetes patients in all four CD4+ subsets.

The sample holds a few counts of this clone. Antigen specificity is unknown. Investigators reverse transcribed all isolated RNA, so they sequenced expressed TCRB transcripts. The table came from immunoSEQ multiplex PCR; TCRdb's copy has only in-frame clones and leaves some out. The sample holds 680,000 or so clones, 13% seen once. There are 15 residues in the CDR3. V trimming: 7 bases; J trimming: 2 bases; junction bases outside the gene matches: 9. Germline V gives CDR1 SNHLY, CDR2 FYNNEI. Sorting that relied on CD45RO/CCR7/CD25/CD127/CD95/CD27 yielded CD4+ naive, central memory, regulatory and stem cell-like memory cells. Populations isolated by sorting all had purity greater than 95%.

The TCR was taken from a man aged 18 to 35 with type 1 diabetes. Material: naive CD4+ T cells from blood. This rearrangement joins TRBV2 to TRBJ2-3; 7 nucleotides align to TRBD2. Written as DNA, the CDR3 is TGTGCCAGCACCCAGAGACTAGCCGACACAGATACGCAGTATTTT. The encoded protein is CASTQRLADTDTQYF.